These 29 T cell receptor beta chains share one sample of origin, sequenced in a study of somatic mutations in cytotoxic T cells in rheumatoid arthritis. Some clones are missing from TCRdb's copy, which holds only in-frame ones; the method was immunoSEQ multiplex PCR. The sample has about 4,700 clones, approximately 80% seen once. Sequencing was carried out using CD8+ T cells sorted from blood. These TCRs come from a man aged 70-80 years with rheumatoid arthritis.

The chain couples TRBV2 to TRBJ2-7; TRBD2 aligns across 11 bases. Germline loops: CDR1 SNHLY, CDR2 FYNNEI. Trimming cost V 7 bases and J 0 bases; bases outside gene matches: 5. The CDR3 covers 15 residues. In DNA form, the CDR3 reads TGTGCCAGCATCCCTAGCGGGGGGAGCTCCTACGAGCAGTACTTC. As protein: CASIPSGGSSYEQYF.

The V and J genes are TRBV30 and TRBJ1-4, with D perhaps matching TRBD1 (5 bases). Germline V gives CDR1 GTSNPN, CDR2 SVGIG (reference sequence). CDR3 length: 15 residues. Trimming took 1 base from V and 5 from J, leaving 14 bases between them. CDR3 protein: CAWSAHMRTNEKLFF. DNA for the CDR3: TGTGCCTGGAGTGCTCATATGAGGACAAATGAAAAACTGTTTTTT.

The rearrangement uses TRBV7-6 and TRBJ2-7; possibly TRBD1 for D (6 bases). CDR3 length: 12 residues. The V gene lost 1 base and the J gene lost 7 bases, with 8 bases spanning the gap. CDR1 SGHVS and CDR2 FNYEAQ come from the germline V gene. DNA for the CDR3: TGTGCCAGCAGCTTAGGGGGGCAGGAGCAGTACTTC. Its protein is CASSLGGQEQYF.

This clone was seen only a few times. The chain has TRBV28 and TRBJ2-1; TRBD2 matches 11 bases. The germline gives CDR1 MDHEN, CDR2 SYDVKM. CDR3 size: 16 residues. Trimming took 3 bases from V and 2 from J; bases not matched to a gene: 3. The CDR3 is CASSLTSGTPYNEQFF. CDR3 sequence (DNA): TGTGCCAGCAGTTTGACTAGCGGGACCCCCTACAATGAGCAGTTCTTC.

This clone was seen a few times. V usage is TRBV27 and J usage is TRBJ1-2, with a possible D match to TRBD1 (5 bases). Germline values: CDR1 MNHEY, CDR2 SMNVEV (reference sequence). CDR3 length: 15 amino acids. V was trimmed by 3 bases and J by 8 bases, leaving 19 bases between them. Here the CDR3 reads CASSFRTSPYKGYTF. The CDR3 coding sequence is TGTGCCAGCAGTTTTAGGACAAGTCCCTATAAGGGCTACACCTTC.

The rearrangement uses TRBV5-1 and TRBJ2-2; TRBD2 matches 9 bases. This CDR3 has 17 residues. Per the germline V gene, CDR1 is SGHRS and CDR2 is YFSETQ. V shed 3 bases and J 3 bases; nucleotides not matched to a gene: 9. CDR3 DNA sequence: TGCGCCAGCAGCTCCCCCGCGCGGGAGGGCGACACCGGGGAGCTGTTTTTT. Its translation is CASSSPAREGDTGELFF.

This clone was observed once. The gene calls are TRBV7-7 and TRBJ2-2, with TRBD1 identical over 7 bases. V dropped 7 bases and J dropped 0; count of bases not matched to a gene: 11. The CDR3 length is 17 residues. Germline V gene lookup returns CDR1 SSHAT and CDR2 FNYEAQ (reference sequence). The CDR3 coding sequence is TGTGCCAGCAAGGGATACTCCGGGACAGCGAACACCGGGGAGCTGTTTTTT. Its protein is CASKGYSGTANTGELFF.

The chain joins TRBV4-1 to TRBJ1-1; 9 bases line up with TRBD1. The CDR3 is made up of 13 amino acids. Per the germline V gene, CDR1 is MGHRA and CDR2 is YSYEKL. With V trimmed by 3 bases and J by 4 bases, 0 bases remained unmatched. The CDR3 region has the DNA TGCGCCAGCAGCCAGGGACAGGGCACTGAAGCTTTCTTT. Protein: CASSQGQGTEAFF.

The CDR3 DNA reads TGTGCCAGCAGCCCAAAAGGGAGCGGGGCCACCGGGGAGCTGTTTTTT. It specifies CASSPKGSGATGELFF. The rearrangement joins TRBV7-8 to TRBJ2-2, with 7 bases that match TRBD2. The ends lost 5 bases at V and 4 bases at J; junction bases unmatched: 10. The CDR3 consists of 16 residues. CDR1 and CDR2 from the germline V gene are SGHVS and FQNEAQ.

This clone has a single count. This chain uses TRBV2 with TRBJ2-7, with 10 bases fitting TRBD2. V lost 5 bases and J lost 3; bases outside the gene matches: 4. The germline CDR1 and CDR2 sequences are SNHLY and FYNNEI. This CDR3 is built from 14 residues. The CDR3 DNA follows: TGTGCCAGCAGTCGACTAGCGGGCCGCTACGAGCAGTACTTC. Translated, it gives CASSRLAGRYEQYF.

The chain combines TRBV19 with TRBJ2-3; TRBD2 aligns across 10 bases. V was clipped by 3 bases and J by 9 bases; unmatched bases: 9. This CDR3 is 15 amino acids long. In germline, CDR1 is LNHDA, CDR2 SQIVND (reference sequence). CDR3 sequence: CASSIILAGDQTQYF. CDR3 DNA sequence: TGTGCCAGTAGTATCATTCTAGCGGGGGATCAGACGCAGTATTTT.

The genes are TRBV6-1 and TRBJ2-1; D perhaps matches TRBD1 (6 bases). V was pared by 8 bases and J by 3 bases, with 17 bases between. CDR1 is MNHNS, CDR2 SASEGT, per germline. The CDR3 runs 15 residues. The CDR3 sequence: CASDLLQGGYNEQFF. CDR3 in DNA: TGTGCCAGCGACTTGCTACAGGGTGGCTACAATGAGCAGTTCTTC.

This sequence joins TRBV9 and TRBJ1-2, with 9 bases matching TRBD1. Germline CDR1 SGDLS, CDR2 YYNGEE. The J segment lost 10 bases and the V segment lost 4 bases, leaving 14 bases of the junction unmatched. The CDR3 has 15 residues. CDR3 sequence: CASSPNWDRDIVYTF. CDR3 in DNA: TGTGCCAGCAGCCCCAACTGGGACAGGGACATTGTCTACACCTTC. The whole variable domain, filled in from reference TRBV9 and TRBJ1-2, reads DSGVTQTPKHLITATGQRVTLRCSPRSGDLSVYWYQQSLDQGLQFLIQYYNGEERAKGNILERFSAQQFPDLHSELNLSSLELGDSALYFCASSPNWDRDIVYTFGSGTRLTVV.

J is TRBJ2-2 and V is TRBV11-3; 13 positions agree with TRBD2. CDR3 size: 15 residues. J gave up 6 bases and V 6 bases, and 4 bases lay outside the gene matches. Germline V lookup: CDR1 SGHNT, CDR2 YENEEA. The DNA of the CDR3 is TGTGCCAGCAGTTCGGGACTAGCGGGACCCGGGGAGCTGTTTTTT. Encoded protein: CASSSGLAGPGELFF.

The J gene is TRBJ1-2, the V gene TRBV28; a possible D gene is TRBD1 (5 bases). This CDR3 contains 14 residues. Per the germline V gene, CDR1 is MDHEN and CDR2 is SYDVKM. Trimming stripped 7 bases from V and 0 bases from J, with 12 bases between. DNA of the CDR3: TGTGCCAGCACCTCCCGACAGCCTAACTATGGCTACACCTTC. This encodes CASTSRQPNYGYTF.

The gene calls are TRBV5-8 and TRBJ2-1; 7 positions agree with TRBD1. This CDR3 region has 16 residues. V shed 0 bases and J 8 bases; nucleotides not matched to a gene: 11. Germline V gene lookup returns CDR1 SGHTS and CDR2 YDEGEE. The CDR3, as DNA: TGTGCCAGCAGCTTGGCCCGCACAGGGGTAGGCGATGAGCAGTTCTTC. Amino acid sequence: CASSLARTGVGDEQFF.

V usage is TRBV29-1 and J usage is TRBJ2-5; 7 nucleotides align to TRBD1. CDR3 size: 13 residues. Germline V gives CDR1 SQVTM, CDR2 ANQGSEA. V lost 6 bases, J lost 5 bases, and 9 bases stayed unmatched. For the CDR3, the DNA is TGCAGCGTGGAACAGGGGCTCGACGAGACCCAGTACTTC. Translating gives CSVEQGLDETQYF.

The chain links TRBV27 to TRBJ2-7, with 11 bases identical to TRBD1. With V trimmed by 5 bases and J by 6 bases, 6 bases remained unmatched. Germline V gives CDR1 MNHEY, CDR2 SMNVEV (reference sequence). This CDR3 has 14 residues. CDR3 nucleotide sequence: TGTGCCAGCAGTACGGGACAGGGGGTGGGCGAGCAGTACTTC. Protein product: CASSTGQGVGEQYF.

V and J are TRBV19 and TRBJ1-5; D is unresolved. The CDR3 is 12 residues long. The germline V gene encodes CDR1 LNHDA and CDR2 SQIVND (reference sequence). With 3 bases removed from V and 7 bases from J, the gap between germline ends came to 7 bases. CDR3 sequence reads: CASSMSNQPQHF. In DNA form, the CDR3 reads TGTGCCAGTAGTATGAGTAACCAGCCCCAGCATTTT.

This clone appeared a single time. V is TRBV18 and J is TRBJ1-3; no clear D. Trimming cost V 8 bases and J 2 bases, with 10 bases left between them. CDR3 length equals 13 residues. The V gene's germline CDR1 is KGHSH and CDR2 LQKENI. CDR3 bases: TGTGCCAGCATTCTGACTACTGGAAACACCATATATTTT. As protein: CASILTTGNTIYF.

The genes are TRBV15 and TRBJ1-5, with a tentative D call TRBD1 (5 bases). Germline V gene data show CDR1 as LNHNV and CDR2 as YYDKDF (reference sequence). V shed 5 bases and J shed 3 bases, with 17 bases lying between them. There are 16 residues in the CDR3. CDR3: CATSRRGRADNQPQHF. CDR3 coding DNA: TGTGCCACCAGCCGACGTGGCAGGGCCGACAATCAGCCCCAGCATTTT.

This clone appeared a single time. The chain recombines TRBV28 with TRBJ2-7; D is perhaps TRBD1 (5 bases). Germline CDR1 and CDR2: MDHEN and SYDVKM. V was pared by 3 bases and J by 2 bases, with 11 bases between. This CDR3 comprises 14 residues. The CDR3 loop reads CASSFGLGPYEQYF. The CDR3 DNA reads as TGTGCCAGCAGTTTCGGGCTGGGGCCCTACGAGCAGTACTTC. The entire variable domain, with the rest obtained from reference TRBV28 and TRBJ2-7, is as follows: DVKVTQSSRYLVKRTGEKVFLECVQDMDHENMFWYRQDPGLGLRLIYFSYDVKMKEKGDIPEGYSVSREKKERFSLILESASTNQTSMYLCASSFGLGPYEQYFGPGTRLTVT.

The V call is TRBV7-2, the J call TRBJ2-2; D is undetermined. V shed 2 bases and J shed 1 base, with 8 bases lying between them. CDR1 and CDR2 (germline): SGHTA, FQGNSA. The CDR3 runs 15 residues. The CDR3 coding sequence is TGTGCCAGCAGCTTATACCCCAGGAACACCGGGGAGCTGTTTTTT. It translates to CASSLYPRNTGELFF. Variable domain in full (rest from reference TRBV7-2 and TRBJ2-2): GAGVSQSPSNKVTEKGKDVELRCDPISGHTALYWYRQSLGQGLEFLIYFQGNSAPDKSGLPSDRFSAERTGGSVSTLTIQRTQQEDSAVYLCASSLYPRNTGELFFGEGSRLTVL.

This clone was detected only a few times. The CDR3 region has the DNA TGTGCCAGCAGTTACGGAGGCAATGAGCAGTTCTTC. It is translated as CASSYGGNEQFF. The V call is TRBV6-5, the J call TRBJ2-1; the D gene is possibly TRBD2 (5 bases). Germline CDR1 MNHEY, CDR2 SVGAGI. V was trimmed by 2 bases and J by 6 bases, leaving 5 bases between them. CDR3 length: 12 residues.

On this clone itself: The sample contains more than one DNA sequence encoding this CDR3. In DNA form, the CDR3 reads TGTGCCAGCAGCGCGCATTCGGGGTACGAGCAGTACTTC. It translates to CASSAHSGYEQYF. V usage is TRBV9 and J usage is TRBJ2-7, with D possibly matching TRBD2 (5 bases). V lost 3 bases and J lost 4, with 11 bases in between. The CDR3 has 13 residues. CDR1 SGDLS and CDR2 YYNGEE come from the germline V gene.

The CDR3 DNA sequence: TGCGCCAGCAGTGAAGGGGGCGGCTACACCTTC. This codes for CASSEGGGYTF. The rearrangement links TRBV10-2 to TRBJ1-2; 7 bases agree with TRBD1. Germline-derived CDR1 and CDR2 are WSHSY and SAAADI. Unmatched junction bases numbered 0, after V lost 3 bases and J lost 8 bases. The CDR3 runs 11 residues.

This clone was found once. This specimen includes other DNA sequences encoding the same CDR3. This chain uses TRBV10-2 with TRBJ1-4; D remains ambiguous. V gave up 0 bases and J gave up 5 bases, with 16 bases separating them. The CDR3 contains 17 residues. Germline CDR1 is WSHSY and CDR2 is SAAADI. The CDR3 DNA follows: TGCGCCAGCAGTGAGTCGGAAGTAGAGGCCATCAATGAAAAACTGTTTTTT. Translating it yields CASSESEVEAINEKLFF.

This clone was counted between two and nine times. The V gene is TRBV19, the J gene TRBJ1-2; D gene ambiguous. This CDR3 has 13 residues. The V gene's germline CDR1 is LNHDA and CDR2 SQIVND (reference sequence). V was clipped by 3 bases and J by 0 bases, with 5 bases between them. The CDR3 DNA is TGTGCCAGTAGTATCGGAGCTAACTATGGCTACACCTTC. Translation: CASSIGANYGYTF.

The chain joins TRBV13 to TRBJ1-1, with D perhaps TRBD1 (5 bases). The CDR3 covers 12 residues. From germline, CDR1 is PRHDT and CDR2 FYEKMQ (reference sequence). V lost 3 bases and J 5 bases, leaving 7 bases between the germline ends. The DNA of the CDR3 is TGTGCCAGCAGCTTCGGGGGGACTGAAGCTTTCTTT. Its translation: CASSFGGTEAFF. The variable domain in full, with the rest retrieved from reference TRBV13 and TRBJ1-1, is AAGVIQSPRHLIKEKRETATLKCYPIPRHDTVYWYQQGPGQDPQFLISFYEKMQSDKGSIPDRFSAQQFSDYHSELNMSSLELGDSALYFCASSFGGTEAFFGQGTRLTVV.